This T cell receptor (beta chain) was captured by sequencing in a study of blood T cell repertoires in COVID-19 (dated by TCRdb to the early 2020s). The study in broad terms: Samples from collaborators originated in the United States, Italy and Spain and spanned both the acute and convalescent phases of COVID-19. The prospective study material was composed of cDNA or gDNA derived from T cells, B-cell-depleted T cells, or PBMCs. The dataset comprised deeply sampled blood TCRbeta repertoires from subjects exposed to, actively infected with, or recovered from COVID-19. A freely available public database, intended as a resource for researchers studying the immune response to SARS-CoV-2, is where the repertoires were released. The samples were drawn from two sources: the first 160 participants of the ongoing ImmuneRACE study, and about 1,300 subjects contributed by 6 global collaborators. The sample metadata nearly always contained a de-identified subject ID, COVID-19 status, age in years and sex. Where available, HLA class I and class II types were obtained from metadata supplied by the sample provider rather than from assay-based typing.

Trimming accounts for 5 bases at V and 6 bases at J, while the number of junction bases matched to no gene is 8. From the cysteine up to the phenylalanine, the CDR3 has a length of 14 residues. The DNA shown is the 42-base CDR3, in frame from base 1. Looking up the germline V gene (reference sequence) yields CDR1 SGHNT and CDR2 YYREEE. In Seattle, one collaborating source enrolled patients while the infection was active and tracked those patients longitudinally over the course of disease. Whole blood was collected in K2EDTA tubes by collaborating institutions according to the institutions' own protocols. For TCRbeta analysis, collaborators shipped samples as frozen whole blood, isolated PBMCs, or DNA extracted from either of those sample types. Remarks on this clone: Its antigen target is currently unknown. No base-level quality is on record; no much larger clone is a single base apart.

The immunoSEQ Assay, a bias-controlled multiplex PCR, was used to amplify TCRbeta CDR3 regions from genomic DNA. In the paper's pipeline: Within the assay, amplification of reference gene primers was used to estimate how many nucleated cells each sample contained. To quantify the absolute abundance of each unique TCRbeta CDR3 rearrangement, sequence reads were collapsed and filtered. For each sample, productive Simpson clonality was calculated as the square root of Simpson's diversity index over productive rearrangements. Here the immuneACCESS table is served through TCRdb, limited to in-frame sequences with V and J called. Missing clones are a known gap in these copies; in checked studies unresolved V genes cover under half, and the rest lacks a known reason. That table furnishes V, J and clone size, whereas the DNA furnished D and trimming. In this sample the table shows roughly 130,000 clones, about 83% of which occur a single time. Approximately 9% of the sample is in the top ten clones.

What the study reported, not specific to this receptor: The amount of clinical and demographic metadata varied by source and participant and was provided uncurated.

This receptor was taken from a man aged 25 to 40 with COVID-19, enrolled during active disease. The chain is made from TRBV5-4 and TRBJ1-2; TRBD1 fits 9 bases in the junction. The sequenced material came from peripheral blood. The CDR3 protein is CASRFTGQGDGYTF. The nucleotides read TGTGCCAGCAGATTTACGGGACAGGGCGATGGCTACACCTTC. The CDR3 plus the reference TRBV5-4 and TRBJ1-2 genes for the other parts give the full variable domain: ETGVTQSPTHLIKTRGQQVTLRCSSQSGHNTVSWYQQALGQGPQFIFQYYREEENGRGNFPPRFSGLQFPNYSSELNVNALELDDSALYLCASRFTGQGDGYTFGSGTRLTVV.